This entry features one T cell receptor beta chain sequence. This clone's antigen is unknown. Base-call qualities are not available, and no considerably larger clone is one nucleotide away. In total, over 600 healthy bone marrow donors made up the cohort. At the time of sampling, all cohort members were nominally healthy, though unrecorded immune exposures were likely present. The donor tested CMV seropositive and was one of the 289 seropositive cohort members. Each donor provided a peripheral blood sample, and peripheral blood mononuclear cells were used for TCR beta sequencing. The Qiagen DNeasy Blood Extraction Kit was used to extract genomic DNA from the blood cell samples. These data belong to a study of cytomegalovirus exposure and HLA in healthy donors (TCRdb year 2017). Study-wide context: According to an earlier analysis of 550 to 700 of the donors, about 179 million T cells yielded 117 million unique TCR beta sequences and about 300 Gb of sequence data. Roughly 300 gigabases of sequencing data and 70 million to 95 million unique TCR sequences made up an early release that covered approximately 650 HLA-typed donors. Of the 300 to 500 genotyped donors, 65% to 90% were placed in the genetic ancestry cluster associated with self-reported Caucasian donors. The study was designed to test whether signatures of past pathogen exposure could be identified by cataloging public T cell receptors. The T cell repertoires of several hundred subjects were profiled by immunosequencing and related to cytomegalovirus serostatus. A separate validation cohort of 100 to 150 different subjects was used in addition to the 666-subject first cohort. To predict cytomegalovirus infection status, the study brought together high-throughput TCR immunosequencing, statistical association of individual TCRs with disease status, and machine learning. A later analysis re-analyzed previously published TCR beta repertoires from 550 to 700 donors and added high-resolution HLA genotyping to study TCR occurrence patterns. Rather than using new phenotypic data, the later analysis identified candidate immune exposures from TCR beta sequences and from how often those sequences occurred across donors. An earlier analysis of fewer than 750 of the donors used high-throughput TCR beta sequencing to judge whether each TCR beta V gene segment behaved as functional or pseudogenic. Donor age, sex, ethnicity and CMV serostatus were compiled together with the repertoire data. A later genetic analysis took genome-wide SNP genotypes for about 55% of the 666 donors and used that subset as a discovery cohort. Every repertoire in the discovery cohort had been generated on one and the same sequencing platform. Both class I and class II loci were covered by HLA typing, at four-digit resolution. Typing coverage differed by locus: A, B, C, DRB1 and DQB1 were typed in about 620-630 donors, DQA1 in about 560, DPA1 in nearly 610, and DPB1 in approximately 450. Four or five DR-DQ haplotypes were handled as single units for association and clustering because linkage in the cohort was strong. Among 350 to 400 genotyped donors of the cohort, an average of approximately 240,000 unique TCR beta nucleotide sequences were sequenced per donor, roughly 20% of them non-productive. Summary of the overall study and its limitations: A later analysis found that HLA-associated TCR beta chains were more clonally expanded and had lower generation probabilities than equally common non-associated chains. A cluster of highly shared sequence variants was judged likely to represent a technical artifact of the sequencing pipeline. Three of the identified cytomegalovirus-associated TCR beta chains were confirmed in vitro to be specific for cytomegalovirus antigens. The authors suggested that the approach could potentially be generalized to other disease states and immunological phenotypes. A later analysis found that TCR association rates varied across HLA loci, with DRB1 alleles showing the most associated TCRs and HLA-C alleles the fewest. Some IMGT-functional V segments, including TRBV6-2 and TRBV6-3, could not be distinguished by the 87-base-pair reads and were therefore excluded. Strong co-occurrence of HLA alleles, especially DR and DQ, made assigning TCR associations to individual alleles difficult. Because counts were too low, approximately 15 rarely observed V segments, including chromosome 9 orphons, were excluded from the earlier analysis of 587 of the donors. Across donors, most TCR sequences were observed very rarely, whereas some public TCRs were present in many individuals. Linkage disequilibrium might explain the correlated functional status among segregating V segments, but an unknown experimental factor could not be excluded. In a later analysis, most CMV-associated TCR beta chains were found to appear HLA-restricted, with HLA associations seemingly driven largely by CMV exposure. A further reported finding was that TCR beta sequences accurately predicted the HLA-A and HLA-B alleles for most subjects in the first cohort. The only immune exposure information available for the cohort was CMV serostatus. According to a later analysis, parvovirus B19, influenza, CMV and Epstein-Barr virus appeared linked to several top co-occurrence clusters. Sequencing depth was assumed to be roughly uniform across donors in the presence/absence analyses, though that assumption may not hold. In a later genetic analysis, a missense DCLRE1C variant was associated with V-gene and J-gene trimming of TCR beta chains, and the association was replicated in an independent cohort. The classifier was reported to diagnose cytomegalovirus status with high specificity and sensitivity in both the original cohort and the validation cohort. Because some donors lacked HLA typing at each locus, the association tests relied only on the typed subset. The study listed 164 TCR beta chains as associated with cytomegalovirus. An earlier analysis of some 560 of the donors showed that most TCR beta V segments appeared in productive rearrangements either about 87% or about 30% of the time, which broadly matched IMGT annotations. This cohort had only TCR beta chains sequenced, and the lack of alpha or paired-chain data limited which features could be detected. Specific HLA alleles were associated with over 15,000 TCR beta sequences at a false discovery rate of 0.05 in a later analysis. In a later genetic analysis, fewer N-insertions in productive TCRs were reported among donors in an Asian-associated ancestry cluster than the roughly 710-donor mean.

V is pared back by 7 bases and J by 8 bases, with 24 bases lying between the germline termini. The CDR3 starts with the cysteine, ends with the phenylalanine, and has 16 residues. Left in the record is the CDR3 DNA by itself, 48 bases read in frame from the first base. Looking up the germline V gene (reference sequence) yields CDR1 MNHNY and CDR2 SVGAGI. Library prep was done by the immunoSEQ multiplex PCR assay. For the multiplex PCR, a mixture combining 60 forward primers for TCR Vbeta segments and 13 reverse primers for TCR Jbeta segments was used. The CDR3 region of rearranged TCR beta genes was amplified from genomic DNA with a multiplex PCR assay. The Illumina HiSeq System was used to sequence the amplified TCR beta libraries as 87-base-pair reads. In the original analysis: A later analysis tallied around 82 million unique TCR beta chains across the roughly 610 repertoires, and approximately 9.9 million of those chains were shared by two or more donors. Raw reads were error-corrected and collapsed into unique sequences by a nearest-neighbor algorithm in which closely related sequences were merged to remove PCR and sequencing errors. V, D and J gene segments were assigned by aligning CDR3 sequences to IMGT reference sequences. For a sequence to be retained, at least a six-nucleotide match to both a V gene segment and a J gene segment was required. Rearrangements were called productive when the CDR3 lacked stop codons and stayed in frame with V and J; all others were non-productive. Following IMGT convention, CDR3 was defined as the stretch from the second conserved V-encoded cysteine up to the conserved J-encoded phenylalanine. The earlier analysis of approximately 590 of the donors excluded any sequence lacking an unambiguous match to a single V gene segment. In an earlier analysis of several hundred of the donors, V segments were called functional above 56.7% productive rearrangements and were called segregating when the between-donor standard deviation exceeded 5%. A statistical classification framework was developed to diagnose cytomegalovirus status using the catalog of TCR beta chain sequences. In a later analysis, TCR nucleotide sequences were compared against IMGT/GENE-DB human TR gene sequences so that V and J genes could be assigned. A later analysis assigned CDR3 sequences and most-parsimonious VDJ recombination scenarios with the TCRdist pipeline. A later analysis defined each TCR beta chain by its CDR3 amino acid sequence plus V-gene family, and excluded reads lacking a unique V-gene family. As a way to deal with suspected cross-contamination and a sequencing artifact, a later analysis dropped 450 to 700 nucleotide sequences that were highly shared and had low generation probability. For each public chain, a later analysis derived a clonal expansion index from normalized ranks of inferred template counts within each repertoire. In a later analysis, generation probabilities were computed using a VDJ recombination model fitted to out-of-frame rearrangements, and the results were checked against IGoR. Hypergeometric tests were used in a later analysis to score TCR-TCR, TCR-HLA and TCR-CMV co-occurrence, with a repertoire-size bias correction applied to the TCR pairs. A later analysis estimated false discovery rates by permuting HLA or CMV assignments 20 times. In a later analysis, co-occurring TCRs were grouped using DBSCAN, and TCRdist sequence similarity was added for clustering within HLA-allele-positive subsets. Repertoires with fewer than 30,000 or more than 120,000 public chains were left out of co-occurrence clustering, as were a handful of repertoires with anomalous nucleotide sharing. The table was pulled from immuneACCESS by TCRdb, which kept in-frame rearrangements only. Such tables lose some clones; where checked, under half of the loss comes from unresolved V genes, and the rest has no known cause. Clone size and V and J calls were adopted from that table, with D and trimming inferred from the DNA. Across this sample there are around 100,000 clones, with 79% seen only once. In total, the top ten clones hold under 4.5% of the sample.

What was sequenced was PBMCs. This sequence was found in a man in his forties or fifties in good health and CMV-seropositive. This chain is built from TRBV6-6 and TRBJ2-1; TRBD2 could be the D gene, as 7 bases match. The nucleotide sequence is given as TGTGCCAGCACCCTGGGGGGCTTTGGCGGGAGTGATGAGCAGTTCTTC. The encoded protein is CASTLGGFGGSDEQFF.